This T cell receptor (beta chain) is drawn from a study of cytomegalovirus exposure and HLA in healthy donors. Findings of the study overall: In vitro checks showed that a few CMV-associated chains really do target CMV antigens.

Points on this clone: Its antigen remains unknown.

V was cut by 6 bases and J by 2 bases, with 18 bases left in between. The CDR3 spans 16 residues. In germline, CDR1 is MDHEN, CDR2 SYDVKM. Produced via immunoSEQ multiplex PCR; TCRdb's table is partial and in-frame only. Of some 79,000 clones listed, just under 95% are singletons. The chain links TRBV28 to TRBJ2-3, with D possibly TRBD2 on 6 matching bases. The source material was PBMCs. This sequence originates from a woman between 18 and 29 years old in good health and CMV-seropositive. The CDR3 spells CASSRRGGLNTDTQYF. For the CDR3, the DNA is TGTGCCAGCAGCCGGCGGGGTGGGCTGAACACAGATACGCAGTATTTT.